A single sample gave rise to the 27 T cell receptor beta chains below, sequenced in a study of T cell changes during pregnancy in multiple sclerosis. TCRdb keeps only in-frame clones here, not all; method: immunoSEQ multiplex PCR. The sample consists of tens of thousands of clones, roughly 92% of them appearing once. The specimen was peripheral blood, collected after pregnancy. The receptors originated from a female donor with multiple sclerosis, enrolled in a pregnancy study.

V gene TRBV5-6 combines with J gene TRBJ1-5; perhaps TRBD1 as D (5 bases). The CDR3 sequence is 14 residues long. The V end lost 1 base, the J end lost 6 bases, and 11 bases lay between the germline ends. Germline lookup yields CDR1 SGHDT and CDR2 YYEEEE. CDR3 sequence reads: CASSLYGGSQPQHF. Here the CDR3 DNA reads TGTGCCAGCAGCTTGTACGGGGGTAGTCAGCCCCAGCATTTT.

The V and J genes are TRBV7-8 and TRBJ2-7; 7 bases agree with TRBD1. Germline values: CDR1 SGHVS, CDR2 FQNEAQ. V shed 4 bases, J shed 3 bases, and the junction held 6 bases outside the gene matches. The CDR3 runs 14 residues. The chain's CDR3 is CASSSTTGIYEQYF. CDR3 bases: TGTGCCAGCAGCTCGACGACAGGGATCTACGAGCAGTACTTC.

The rearrangement links TRBV6-1 to TRBJ1-2, with 9 bases matching TRBD1. V shed 5 bases, J shed 4 bases, and the junction held 8 bases outside the gene matches. CDR3 size: 15 residues. The germline CDR1 and CDR2 sequences are MNHNS and SASEGT. The CDR3, as DNA: TGTGCCAGCAGTTCCCTAGGACAGGGGCTCTATGGCTACACCTTC. It codes for CASSSLGQGLYGYTF.

The rearrangement links TRBV4-3 to TRBJ1-2, with 7 bases identical to TRBD1. V was clipped by 4 bases and J by 1 base; unmatched bases: 6. The CDR3 sequence is 15 residues long. Per the germline V gene, CDR1 is LGHNA and CDR2 is YSLEER. CDR3 in DNA: TGCGCCAGCAGCCCCTCCAGGGGGTTTAACTATGGCTACACCTTC. Translating it yields CASSPSRGFNYGYTF.

This chain joins TRBV6-5 and TRBJ1-1; D is undetermined. In germline, CDR1 is MNHEY, CDR2 SVGAGI. There are 14 residues in the CDR3. V dropped 2 bases and J dropped 5 bases, with 12 bases sitting between them. The chain's CDR3 is CASSYGFPGTEAFF. CDR3 bases: TGTGCCAGCAGTTACGGGTTTCCGGGGACTGAAGCTTTCTTT.

The chain couples TRBV5-1 to TRBJ2-7, with 11 bases identical to TRBD1. The CDR3 contains 14 residues. Germline lookup yields CDR1 SGHRS and CDR2 YFSETQ. J was trimmed by 4 bases and V by 3 bases; bases with no gene match: 3. DNA of the CDR3: TGCGCCAGCAGCTCCGGGACAGGGGGTTACGAGCAGTACTTC. This sequence encodes CASSSGTGGYEQYF.

The rearrangement joins TRBV11-2 to TRBJ1-2; 8 nucleotides align to TRBD1. In germline, CDR1 is SGHAT, CDR2 FQNNGV. This CDR3 spans 17 amino acids. V shed 6 bases, J shed 3 bases, and the junction held 15 bases outside the gene matches. The CDR3 sequence: CASSLQGELNRHYGYTF. CDR3 in DNA: TGTGCCAGCAGTCTACAGGGGGAGTTAAATCGTCACTATGGCTACACCTTC.

The chain couples TRBV18 to TRBJ2-7, with no clear D. Trimming took 3 bases from V and 3 from J, leaving 9 bases between them. Germline CDR1 reads KGHSH; CDR2 reads LQKENI. This CDR3 has 13 residues. In DNA form, the CDR3 reads TGTGCCAGCTCACCCGGTAGTAGCTACGAGCAGTACTTC. This codes for CASSPGSSYEQYF. Combining the CDR3 with reference TRBV18 and TRBJ2-7 gives the whole variable domain NAGVMQNPRHLVRRRGQEARLRCSPMKGHSHVYWYRQLPEEGLKFMVYLQKENIIDESGMPKERFSAEFPKEGPSILRIQQVVRGDSAAYFCASSPGSSYEQYFGPGTRLTVT.

This chain uses TRBV5-4 with TRBJ2-5, with D possibly TRBD2 on 5 matching bases. The CDR3 contains 15 residues. The V gene's germline CDR1 is SGHNT and CDR2 YYREEE (reference sequence). V was trimmed by 2 bases and J by 5 bases, leaving 16 bases between them. CDR3 sequence reads: CASSFPTREPETQYF. The CDR3 nucleotides are TGTGCCAGCAGCTTTCCTACCCGGGAACCCGAGACCCAGTACTTC.

The V gene is TRBV7-2, the J gene TRBJ2-7, with 9 bases aligning to TRBD2. V trimming: 5 bases; J trimming: 2 bases; junction bases outside the gene matches: 10. The CDR3 is 16 residues long. CDR1 and CDR2 (germline): SGHTA, FQGNSA. In nucleotides, the CDR3 is TGTGCCAGCAGCACTCAGAGCGGGGGGAATACCTACGAGCAGTACTTC. Protein: CASSTQSGGNTYEQYF.

J is TRBJ2-3 and V is TRBV6-1, with D perhaps matching TRBD2 (6 bases). Trimming took 6 bases from V and 2 from J, leaving 15 bases between them. The CDR3 is 15 amino acids. Germline-derived CDR1 and CDR2 are MNHNS and SASEGT. The CDR3, as DNA: TGTGCCAGCAGGTCGGGGCGGGGAGACACAGATACGCAGTATTTT. Its protein product is CASRSGRGDTDTQYF.

The rearrangement uses TRBV30 and TRBJ2-2; D gene uncertain. V gave up 2 bases and J gave up 1 base, with 17 bases separating them. The germline CDR1 and CDR2 sequences are GTSNPN and SVGIG (reference sequence). The CDR3 extends over 17 amino acids. The CDR3 spells CAWSRVTVGKNTGELFF. The CDR3 coding sequence is TGTGCCTGGAGTAGAGTTACAGTCGGCAAGAACACCGGGGAGCTGTTTTTT.

The chain is built from TRBV6-1 and TRBJ2-7; D possibly corresponds to TRBD2 (6 bases). The CDR3 extends over 14 amino acids. Per the germline V gene, CDR1 is MNHNS and CDR2 is SASEGT. V lost 6 bases, J lost 0 bases, and 12 bases lay in between. CDR3: CASRAGIASYEQYF. In nucleotides, the CDR3 is TGTGCCAGCAGGGCGGGGATTGCCTCCTACGAGCAGTACTTC.

The chain has TRBV7-2 and TRBJ1-1; 7 bases are shared with TRBD1. Germline-derived CDR1 and CDR2 are SGHTA and FQGNSA. V lost 5 bases and J lost 7; bases outside the gene matches: 10. This CDR3 has 14 amino acids. The CDR3 region has the DNA TGTGCCAGCAGCCGCGGACAGGCCAGCCTTGAAGCTTTCTTT. It is translated as CASSRGQASLEAFF.

This rearrangement joins TRBV7-9 to TRBJ1-1, with 8 bases that match TRBD1. The J segment lost 6 bases and the V segment lost 1 base, leaving 4 bases of the junction unmatched. The germline V gene encodes CDR1 SEHNR and CDR2 FQNEAQ (reference sequence). The CDR3 is 14 residues long. The CDR3 DNA reads TGTGCCAGCAGCTTAGGGGACAGGAGGTCTGAAGCTTTCTTT. It yields the protein CASSLGDRRSEAFF.

This chain connects TRBV7-2 to TRBJ2-7; D is perhaps TRBD1 (6 bases). V lost 2 bases and J 2 bases, leaving 13 bases between the germline ends. Germline assignment: CDR1 SGHTA and CDR2 FQGNSA. The CDR3 length is 15 residues. This chain's CDR3 is CASSLSSGATYEQYF. In DNA form, the CDR3 reads TGTGCCAGCAGCTTAAGCTCAGGGGCCACCTACGAGCAGTACTTC.

The gene calls are TRBV2 and TRBJ2-4; D is unresolved. This CDR3 spans 14 amino acids. V was pared by 6 bases and J by 3 bases, with 12 bases between. Germline CDR1 SNHLY, CDR2 FYNNEI. The CDR3 loop is CASSETELKNIQYF. The CDR3 DNA is TGTGCCAGCAGCGAAACAGAGCTCAAAAACATTCAGTACTTC.

CDR3 nucleotide sequence: TGTGCCAGCAGTTTTCTGGGACATTCCCCCGAGGAAGCTTTCTTT. This translates into CASSFLGHSPEEAFF. The chain has TRBV28 and TRBJ1-1; D possibly corresponds to TRBD1 (6 bases). Between the trimmed V and J ends, which lost 3 bases and 8 bases, there was a span of 19 bases. CDR3 length equals 15 residues. Germline V CDR1 and CDR2: MDHEN, SYDVKM.

The chain links TRBV4-1 to TRBJ1-2; 9 bases match TRBD1. The CDR3 contains 17 residues. Germline assignment: CDR1 MGHRA and CDR2 YSYEKL. The junction had 6 bases not matched to a gene; V was cut back by 0 bases and J by 1 base. The CDR3 region has the DNA TGCGCCAGCAGCCAAGAGGGAACAGGGGGCCTTAACTATGGCTACACCTTC. As protein: CASSQEGTGGLNYGYTF.

The chain uses TRBV25-1 and TRBJ2-5; 8 nucleotides align to TRBD1. J lost 5 bases, V lost 7 bases, and 15 bases had no gene match. This CDR3 contains 16 residues. CDR1 is MGHDK and CDR2 is SYGVNS in the germline V gene. CDR3 in DNA: TGTGCCAGCACCCATCAACCGACAGGGGCAATGGAGACCCAGTACTTC. Translation gives CASTHQPTGAMETQYF.

The chain is built from TRBV19 and TRBJ1-2; tentative D call: TRBD1 (6 bases). The ends were cut back, 5 bases at V and 2 bases at J, with 12 bases in the middle. Germline CDR1 reads LNHDA; CDR2 reads SQIVND (reference sequence). The CDR3 totals 14 residues. CDR3 residues: CASSFWTDNYGYTF. DNA of the CDR3: TGTGCCAGTAGTTTCTGGACAGACAACTATGGCTACACCTTC.

The CDR3 nucleotides read TGTGCCAGCAGCTTAGTAGCAGGGGATAATTCACCCCTCCACTTT. Translation gives CASSLVAGDNSPLHF. The chain recombines TRBV7-9 with TRBJ1-6; D perhaps matches TRBD1 (6 bases). V shed 1 base and J shed 5 bases, with 9 bases lying between them. Germline CDR1 reads SEHNR; CDR2 reads FQNEAQ (reference sequence). CDR3 length equals 15 residues.

The chain has TRBV30 and TRBJ2-7; 9 bases line up with TRBD2. Looked up from germline, CDR1 is GTSNPN and CDR2 is SVGIG (reference sequence). The length of the CDR3 is 14 residues. With 3 bases clipped from V and 7 bases from J, the junction kept 10 bases outside the gene matches. In DNA form, the CDR3 reads TGTGCCTGGAGAGCTCCTAGCGGGGTAGGGGAGCAGTACTTC. This gives the protein CAWRAPSGVGEQYF.

The chain combines TRBV6-4 with TRBJ1-2, with D perhaps matching TRBD1 (6 bases). The CDR3 has 10 residues. CDR1 and CDR2 (germline): MRHNA, SNTAGT. The V end lost 4 bases, the J end lost 13 bases, and 10 bases lay between the germline ends. This chain's CDR3 is CASSGQVGTF. The CDR3 DNA sequence: TGTGCCAGCAGTGGACAGGTCGGCACCTTC.

The rearrangement joins TRBV19 to TRBJ1-1; 8 positions agree with TRBD1. The CDR3 extends over 14 amino acids. The V gene end was trimmed by 4 bases and the J gene end by 4 bases; junction bases not matched to a gene: 5. The germline gives CDR1 LNHDA, CDR2 SQIVND (reference sequence). This chain's CDR3 is CASSTSQGVTEAFF. The CDR3 DNA reads TGTGCCAGTAGTACTTCACAGGGGGTCACTGAAGCTTTCTTT.

The CDR3 DNA reads as TGCGCCAGCAGCTGGCGAAGGGGGACGGAGACCCAGTACTTC. Amino acids: CASSWRRGTETQYF. The chain uses TRBV5-1 and TRBJ2-5, with D possibly being TRBD1 (6 bases). V was pared by 3 bases and J by 5 bases, with 14 bases between. Germline V gives CDR1 SGHRS, CDR2 YFSETQ. This CDR3 has 14 residues.

This chain uses TRBV30 with TRBJ1-4, with 12 bases lining up with TRBD1. The germline CDR1 and CDR2 sequences are GTSNPN and SVGIG (reference sequence). With V trimmed by 0 bases and J by 6 bases, 14 bases remained unmatched. The length of the CDR3 is 19 residues. CDR3 DNA sequence: TGTGCCTGGAGTGTATTCAGTTTCAGGGACAGGGGGCATCATGAAAAACTGTTTTTT. The encoded protein is CAWSVFSFRDRGHHEKLFF.